This TCR beta chain is from a study of T cells in Graves' hyperthyroidism and ophthalmopathy. There were TCR beta CDR3 regions amplified from RNA transcripts. The HTBI primer set served for first-round RT-PCR of the TCR CDR3. TCRdb re-called the multiplex PCR reads with MiXCR, one entry per CDR3 protein. The table records fewer than 700,000 distinct CDR3 sequences, approximately 17% of them present only once. Ophthalmopathy patients all had a Clinical Activity Score of at least 3, a NOSPECS grade of at least 4 and disease under 3 months old. Study-level findings and limits: Among thyroid clonotypes expanded above 0.001, most also appeared in blood.

This clonotype appeared a few times. Antigen: not known. The receptor's source is a woman younger than 30 with Graves' ophthalmopathy. The sample was blood.

CDR3 sequence: CASSSWTGETYEQYF. The CDR3 nucleotides read TGTGCCAGTAGTTCGTGGACAGGCGAGACCTACGAGCAGTACTTC. The chain carries TRBV19 and TRBJ2-7; 7 bases agree with TRBD1. Per the germline V gene, CDR1 is LNHDA and CDR2 is SQIVND (reference sequence). CDR3 length equals 15 residues. The junction had 9 bases not matched to a gene; V was cut back by 5 bases and J by 2 bases.